This is a list of T cell receptor beta chains from one sample in a study of T-cell memory formation after mild COVID-19. TCRdb fed the 5' RACE reads into MiXCR, producing one record per CDR3 protein. This table holds about 340,000 distinct CDR3 sequences, under 25% found once. What was sequenced was PBMCs or a T cell subset sorted from them (not recorded which). The source is an adult woman who had mild COVID-19 (a few samples of this study predate the infection). Cell type and time point are not known. Each CDR3 is given without its conserved first and last residue. Each record gives: J gene, V gene, CDR3 protein.

>TRBJ2-7|TRBV6-8
ASEQAKAYEQY
>TRBJ2-7|TRBV6-1
ASSELPVHPYEQY
>TRBJ1-1|TRBV4-1
ASSQGGGLGTEAF
>TRBJ1-1|TRBV10-3
AISGDSTNTEAF
>TRBJ2-6|TRBV9
ASSPEWRSGANVLT
>TRBJ2-3|TRBV11-1
ASSLGLMGSSGSKY
>TRBJ1-5|TRBV20-1
SARDRGTFDPQH
>TRBJ2-1|TRBV7-8
ASSLQLAGDGNEQF
>TRBJ2-3|TRBV7-3
ASSLTDTTDTQY
>TRBJ2-3|TRBV27
ASGRVSDTQY
>TRBJ1-4|TRBV6-1
ASIEGGDNEKLF
>TRBJ2-7|TRBV7-2
ASSLARATSKQY
>TRBJ2-7|TRBV29-1
SVVAPVDSYEQY
>TRBJ1-2|TRBV5-1
ASSPGQKSYGYT
>TRBJ2-7|TRBV13
ASSLRLATYEQY
>TRBJ2-1|TRBV19
ASSITAVLLAGGLHNEQF
>TRBJ1-2|TRBV20-1
SASRDPIVYT
>TRBJ1-4|TRBV2
ASSVTTGTNEKLF
>TRBJ2-3|TRBV5-1
ASSLGPGTDTQY
>TRBJ1-2|TRBV5-1
ASSLGTGGDYGYT
>TRBJ2-7|TRBV6-6
ASSPGPAASYEQY
>TRBJ1-1|TRBV12-3/TRBV12-4
ASSLVQGATAAF
>TRBJ2-4|TRBV24-1
ATSPGAGVAKNIQY
>TRBJ2-7|TRBV7-9
ASSQGHVEQY
>TRBJ2-5|TRBV4-2
ASSQPGPSETQY
>TRBJ1-1|TRBV20-1
SAPPPSWTDTEAF
>TRBJ2-7|TRBV9
ASSEGLAGGGEQY
>TRBJ2-5|TRBV15
ATSRPPDRILV
>TRBJ2-3|TRBV5-1
ASSLQDTSTDTQY
>TRBJ2-7|TRBV11-2
ASSVTLAGGSPEQY
>TRBJ1-1|TRBV18
ASSPLGGAVLAEAF
>TRBJ2-7|TRBV9
ASSSASGSSYEQY
>TRBJ2-3|TRBV4-1
ASSQEGVGLAGSTQY
>TRBJ1-2|TRBV4-3
ASSQDSRTGRYGYT
>TRBJ1-2|TRBV18
ASSPGPTVPYGYT
>TRBJ2-1|TRBV11-2
ASSSPNLAGGPREQF
>TRBJ2-7|TRBV27
ASSLSGVGGYEQY
>TRBJ2-2|TRBV5-6
ASSLIVGGYTGELF
>TRBJ1-5|TRBV6-1
ASSEGPYSNQPQH
>TRBJ2-2|TRBV3-1
ASSRGSSGELF
>TRBJ2-1|TRBV6-5
ASSYEPDVPYNEQF
>TRBJ2-5|TRBV4-3
ASSQELQETQY
>TRBJ2-6|TRBV6-2/TRBV6-3
ASSRGSGANVLT
>TRBJ2-3|TRBV9
ASSVSSGRSTDTQY
>TRBJ2-7|TRBV23-1
ASYENSTRGYEQY
>TRBJ2-1|TRBV7-9
ASSLAMGLAGGPVNEQF
>TRBJ2-7|TRBV7-9
ASSSLTGLEQY
>TRBJ1-1|TRBV4-1
ASSQTPGQIEAF
>TRBJ2-7|TRBV3-1
ASSQAGTSGRSNEQY
>TRBJ2-1|TRBV18
ASSPPILAGPYNEQF
>TRBJ2-1|TRBV24-1
ATSDQHRGGQF
>TRBJ2-7|TRBV6-5
ASSPPWGLAGEQY
>TRBJ2-3|TRBV5-1
ASSSGLAGGAGTDTQY
>TRBJ1-1|TRBV4-3
ASSQDPPGLMNTEAF
>TRBJ2-7|TRBV6-5
ASSIDREQTYEQY
>TRBJ2-7|TRBV30
AWSLAYEQY
>TRBJ1-5|TRBV2
ASSDLGVDNQPQH
>TRBJ2-1|TRBV5-1
ASSPGLARRNEQF